The T cell receptor (beta chain) described here comes from a study of cytomegalovirus exposure and HLA in healthy donors. Study outcomes and limitations: A missense variant in DCLRE1C was later tied to TCR beta V- and J-gene trimming.

The donors gave bone marrow, and they were healthy. Primers: 60 Vbeta forward and 13 Jbeta reverse. Sequenced by immunoSEQ multiplex PCR; TCRdb stores in-frame clones only, minus some. Of around 170,000 clones listed, around 75% are singletons. Comments on this clone: Its target is unknown.

The TCR comes from a man in his forties in good health and CMV-seropositive. Sequencing used PBMCs.

CDR3 in amino acids: CASSLANSQTQYF. The CDR3 coding sequence is TGTGCCAGCAGCTTAGCGAACAGTCAGACCCAGTACTTC. This chain links TRBV7-2 with TRBJ2-5; unclear D gene. CDR3 length equals 13 residues. V was trimmed by 0 bases and J by 6 bases, leaving 8 bases between them. The germline gives CDR1 SGHTA, CDR2 FQGNSA.